This T cell receptor beta chain was observed in a study of Graves' ophthalmopathy and Graves' hyperthyroidism. This clonotype was seen many times. One end of the junction fails to match germline, which may point to a read error. CDR3 length equals 17 residues. Per the germline V gene, CDR1 is SGHAT and CDR2 is FQNNGV. Amplified TCR beta CDR3 regions were obtained using RNA transcripts as template. Second-round multiplex PCR came after first-round RT-PCR with HTBI primers. Using its own MiXCR run on the multiplex PCR reads, TCRdb lists one record per CDR3 protein. The data hold 300,000 or so distinct CDR3 sequences, with about a sixth observed a single time.

This chain uses TRBV11-2 with TRBJ2-5; tentative D call: TRBD2 (6 bases). Source material: peripheral blood. The sequence was obtained from an adult man with Graves' ophthalmopathy. The CDR3 coding sequence is TGTGCCAGCAGCTCCCCAGGGTCGAGACTAACGGGAGAGGCCCAGTACTTC. Its protein product is CASSSPGSRLTGEAQYF.